This T cell receptor beta chain derives from a study of blood T cell repertoires in COVID-19. Those enrolled in Seattle joined during active infection and were followed longitudinally afterward. This clone has just one count. The CDR3 length is 15 residues. Looked up from germline, CDR1 is SGHRS and CDR2 is YFSETQ. The V and J ends lost 5 bases and 5 bases, in that order; junction bases with no gene match: 7. Original methodology: Nucleated cell number was recorded as an estimate derived from reference gene primer amplification. The data were produced by immunoSEQ multiplex PCR, yet TCRdb's version contains in-frame clones alone and is incomplete. That table is the source of V, J and clone size, and D and trimming were worked out from the DNA. The sample contains some 450,000 clones, about 87% of which appear only once.

The V call is TRBV5-1, the J call TRBJ2-1, with 10 bases fitting TRBD2. The TCR originated in a man between 18 and 35 years old with COVID-19, enrolled during active disease. Sequencing was performed on peripheral blood. The CDR3 sequence is CASRPLAGAHNEQFF. As DNA, the CDR3 is TGCGCCAGCAGACCGCTAGCGGGAGCCCACAATGAGCAGTTCTTC.